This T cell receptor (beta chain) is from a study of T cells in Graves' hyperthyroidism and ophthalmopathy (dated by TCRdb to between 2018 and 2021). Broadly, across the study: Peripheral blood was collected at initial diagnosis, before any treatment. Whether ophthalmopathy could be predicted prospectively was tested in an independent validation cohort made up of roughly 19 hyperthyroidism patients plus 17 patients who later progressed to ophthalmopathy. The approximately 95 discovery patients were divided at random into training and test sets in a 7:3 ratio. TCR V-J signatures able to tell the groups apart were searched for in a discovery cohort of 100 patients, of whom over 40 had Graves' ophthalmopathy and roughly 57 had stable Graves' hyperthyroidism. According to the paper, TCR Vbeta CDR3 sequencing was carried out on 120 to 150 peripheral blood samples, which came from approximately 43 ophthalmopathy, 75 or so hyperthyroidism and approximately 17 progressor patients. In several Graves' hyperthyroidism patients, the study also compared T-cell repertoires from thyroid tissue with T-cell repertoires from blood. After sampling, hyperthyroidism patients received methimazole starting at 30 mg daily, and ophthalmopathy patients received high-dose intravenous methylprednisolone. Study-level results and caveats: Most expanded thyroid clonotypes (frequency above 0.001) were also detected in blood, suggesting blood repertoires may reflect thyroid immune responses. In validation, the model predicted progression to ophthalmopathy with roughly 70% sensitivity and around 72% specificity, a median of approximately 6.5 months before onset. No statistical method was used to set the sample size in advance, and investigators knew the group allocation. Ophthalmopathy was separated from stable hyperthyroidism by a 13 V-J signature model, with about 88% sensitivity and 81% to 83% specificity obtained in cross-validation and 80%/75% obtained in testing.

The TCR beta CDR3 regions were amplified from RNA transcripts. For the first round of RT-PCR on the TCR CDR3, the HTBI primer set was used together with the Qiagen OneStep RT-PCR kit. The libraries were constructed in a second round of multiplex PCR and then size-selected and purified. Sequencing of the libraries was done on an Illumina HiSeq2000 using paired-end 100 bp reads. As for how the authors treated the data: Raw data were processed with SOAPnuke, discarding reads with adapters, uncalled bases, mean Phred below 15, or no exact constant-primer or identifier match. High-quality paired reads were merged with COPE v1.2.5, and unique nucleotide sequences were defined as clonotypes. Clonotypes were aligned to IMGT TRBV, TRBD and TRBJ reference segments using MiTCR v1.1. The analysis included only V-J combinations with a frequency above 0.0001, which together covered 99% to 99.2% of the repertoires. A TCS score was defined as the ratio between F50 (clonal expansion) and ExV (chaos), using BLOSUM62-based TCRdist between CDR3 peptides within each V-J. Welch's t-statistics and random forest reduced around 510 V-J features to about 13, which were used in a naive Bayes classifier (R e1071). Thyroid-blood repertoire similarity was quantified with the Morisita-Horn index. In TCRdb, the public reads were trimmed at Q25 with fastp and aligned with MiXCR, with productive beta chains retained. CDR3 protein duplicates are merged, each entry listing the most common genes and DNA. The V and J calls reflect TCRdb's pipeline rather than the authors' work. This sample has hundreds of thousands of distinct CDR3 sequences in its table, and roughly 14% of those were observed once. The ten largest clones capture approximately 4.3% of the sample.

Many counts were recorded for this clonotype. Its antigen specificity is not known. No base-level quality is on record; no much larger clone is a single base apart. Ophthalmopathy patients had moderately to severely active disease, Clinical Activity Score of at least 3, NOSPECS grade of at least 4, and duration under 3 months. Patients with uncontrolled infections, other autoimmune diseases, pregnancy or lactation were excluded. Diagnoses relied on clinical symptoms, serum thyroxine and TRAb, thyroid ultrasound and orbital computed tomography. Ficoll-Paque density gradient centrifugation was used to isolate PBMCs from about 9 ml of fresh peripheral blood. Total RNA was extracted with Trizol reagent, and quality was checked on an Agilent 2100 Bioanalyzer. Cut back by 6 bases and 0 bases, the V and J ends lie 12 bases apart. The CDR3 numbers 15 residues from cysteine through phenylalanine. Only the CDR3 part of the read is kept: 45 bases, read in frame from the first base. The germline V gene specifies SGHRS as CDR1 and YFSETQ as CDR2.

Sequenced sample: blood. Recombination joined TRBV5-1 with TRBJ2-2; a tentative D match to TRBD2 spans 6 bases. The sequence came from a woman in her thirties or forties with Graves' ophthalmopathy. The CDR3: CASNSGGANTGELFF. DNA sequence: TGCGCCAGCAACTCGGGCGGGGCGAACACCGGGGAGCTGTTTTTT.